Below are 19 T cell receptor beta chains sequenced from a single sample in a study of blood T cell repertoires in COVID-19. The table came from immunoSEQ multiplex PCR; TCRdb's copy has only in-frame clones and leaves some out. Among 200,000 to 300,000 clones, about 85% were seen once, and the ten largest hold approximately 4.3%. Sequencing was performed on peripheral blood. The receptors were gathered from a man aged 55-75 years who had recovered from COVID-19.

The rearrangement joins TRBV30 to TRBJ1-1, with no clear D. Between the trimmed V and J ends, which lost 2 bases and 6 bases, there was a span of 13 bases. CDR3 length equals 13 residues. CDR1 is GTSNPN and CDR2 is SVGIG in the germline V gene (reference sequence). The CDR3 nucleotides read TGTGCCTGGAGTCTCCTCTTTAGCTCTGAAGCTTTCTTT. Protein product: CAWSLLFSSEAFF.

The rearrangement uses TRBV7-3 and TRBJ2-2, with no clear D. The V gene lost 4 bases and the J gene lost 6 bases, with 6 bases spanning the gap. Germline V gives CDR1 SGHTA, CDR2 FQGTGA. The length of the CDR3 is 12 residues. CDR3 residues: CASSSFSGELFF. The CDR3 nucleotides read TGTGCCAGCAGCTCGTTTTCCGGGGAGCTGTTTTTT.

This clone has just a few counts. The V and J genes are TRBV18 and TRBJ1-5; 7 bases map to TRBD1. Germline-derived CDR1 and CDR2 are KGHSH and LQKENI. The length of the CDR3 is 15 residues. V was clipped by 6 bases and J by 0 bases; unmatched bases: 5. The CDR3: CASSGGQLSNQPQHF. CDR3 DNA: TGTGCCAGCTCGGGGGGACAGCTTAGCAATCAGCCCCAGCATTTT.

This clone appeared a single time. The chain recombines TRBV15 with TRBJ2-7, with D maybe TRBD1 (5 bases). Germline CDR1 and CDR2: LNHNV and YYDKDF (reference sequence). V was trimmed by 1 base and J by 4 bases, leaving 8 bases between them. The CDR3 runs 13 residues. The CDR3 spells CATSRGQIYEQYF. As DNA, the CDR3 is TGTGCCACCAGCAGAGGACAGATTTACGAGCAGTACTTC.

The J gene is TRBJ2-2, the V gene TRBV5-1; 9 bases fit TRBD1. V trimming: 1 base; J trimming: 8 bases; junction bases outside the gene matches: 3. Germline V lookup: CDR1 SGHRS, CDR2 YFSETQ. CDR3 size: 14 residues. The DNA of the CDR3 is TGCGCCAGCAGCTTGCGGACAGGGGAAGGGGAGCTGTTTTTT. Its translation is CASSLRTGEGELFF.

CDR3 residues: CASSQDGGGVVTGELFF. The CDR3 DNA is TGTGCCAGCAGCCAAGACGGCGGGGGGGTCGTCACCGGGGAGCTGTTTTTT. The chain couples TRBV4-2 to TRBJ2-2, with TRBD2 matching over 9 bases. This CDR3 region has 17 residues. Germline CDR1 is LGHNA and CDR2 is YNFKEQ. Losses at the gene ends were 0 bases for V and 4 bases for J; bases not matched to a gene: 6.

This chain joins TRBV3-1 (or the pseudogene TRBV3-2) and TRBJ1-3; D not certain. V lost 1 base to trimming and J lost 3 bases, with 4 bases between them. The germline gives CDR1 LGHDT, CDR2 YNNKEL (reference sequence). This CDR3 has 13 amino acids. The CDR3 spells CASSQGGGNTIYF. CDR3 sequence (DNA): TGTGCCAGCAGCCAAGGAGGTGGAAACACCATATATTTT.

V gene TRBV29-1 combines with J gene TRBJ2-2, with D possibly being TRBD1 (5 bases). This CDR3 is 14 amino acids long. Trimming removed 0 bases at V and 5 bases at J, with 10 bases between. Germline V gives CDR1 SQVTM, CDR2 ANQGSEA. The CDR3 region has the DNA TGCAGCGTTGAAGAAGGGGCTAGGACCGGGGAGCTGTTTTTT. Its protein product is CSVEEGARTGELFF.

The CDR3 loop is CASSQTGFTEAFF. The CDR3 DNA reads as TGTGCCAGCAGCCAGACGGGTTTCACTGAAGCTTTCTTT. This sequence joins TRBV11-3 and TRBJ1-1; D is undetermined. CDR1 and CDR2 (germline): SGHNT, YENEEA. The CDR3 has 13 residues. The V end lost 5 bases, the J end lost 4 bases, and 11 bases lay between the germline ends.

The chain couples TRBV24-1 to TRBJ2-3; 8 bases line up with TRBD2. V dropped 4 bases and J dropped 14; count of bases not matched to a gene: 10. In germline, CDR1 is KGHDR, CDR2 SFDVKD. The CDR3 length is 13 residues. Here the CDR3 DNA reads TGTGCCACCAGTGACTCTCTTAGCGGGGTAGCGTATTTT. Amino acid sequence: CATSDSLSGVAYF.

V usage is TRBV10-3 and J usage is TRBJ2-4; D unresolved. The CDR3 spans 17 residues. CDR1 is ENHRY and CDR2 is SYGVKD in the germline V gene. Trimming removed 3 bases at V and 1 base at J, with 16 bases between. The CDR3 reads CAISDPGLPGAKNIQYF. As DNA, the CDR3 is TGTGCCATCAGTGACCCAGGCCTACCTGGGGCCAAAAACATTCAGTACTTC.

The rearrangement uses TRBV29-1 and TRBJ2-7; 10 bases are a match to TRBD2. The CDR3 runs to 12 residues. Germline V gene sequence: CDR1 SQVTM, CDR2 ANQGSEA. The trim removed 3 bases at V and 5 bases at J, leaving 1 base unmatched. This CDR3 is CSVDLAGDEQYF. DNA for the CDR3: TGCAGCGTTGATCTAGCGGGGGACGAGCAGTACTTC.

CDR3 region: CASSPVTGGETQYF. Here the CDR3 DNA reads TGTGCCAGCTCACCAGTGACAGGGGGAGAGACCCAGTACTTC. The chain combines TRBV18 with TRBJ2-5; TRBD1 agrees at 9 bases. V lost 2 bases, J lost 4 bases, and 2 bases stayed unmatched. CDR3 length: 14 amino acids. Germline-derived CDR1 and CDR2 are KGHSH and LQKENI.

V and J are TRBV2 and TRBJ1-5; D is uncertain. The CDR3 totals 10 residues. Germline CDR1 and CDR2: SNHLY and FYNNEI. V was trimmed by 4 bases and J by 10 bases, leaving 5 bases between them. CDR3 sequence: CASSGAPQHF. The CDR3 nucleotides read TGTGCCAGCAGTGGGGCCCCCCAGCATTTT.

This clone was seen once. The V and J genes are TRBV5-1 and TRBJ2-2; D is uncertain. Trimming took 3 bases from V and 5 from J, leaving 11 bases between them. The germline V gene has CDR1 SGHRS and CDR2 YFSETQ. The CDR3 is made up of 14 amino acids. The CDR3 DNA follows: TGCGCCAGCAGCTCAGGTATAGGAACCGGGGAGCTGTTTTTT. Amino acids: CASSSGIGTGELFF.

The rearrangement links TRBV12-5 to TRBJ2-1, with D tentatively TRBD1 (5 bases). The CDR3 length is 13 residues. The germline V and J ends were trimmed by 5 bases and 5 bases, with 10 bases remaining between them. Germline CDR1 is LGHNT and CDR2 is FRNRAP. CDR3 nucleotides: TGTGCTAGTGGTCCCGACAGTGACAATGAGCAGTTCTTC. This gives the protein CASGPDSDNEQFF.

The chain joins TRBV6-5 to TRBJ1-4; the match to TRBD1 covers 7 bases. Germline CDR1 MNHEY, CDR2 SVGAGI. V was clipped by 2 bases and J by 5 bases; unmatched bases: 5. The CDR3 has 15 amino acids. In DNA form, the CDR3 reads TGTGCCAGCAGTTACCCAGTGGGACAGAATGAAAAACTGTTTTTT. Its translation: CASSYPVGQNEKLFF.

This chain connects TRBV7-9 to TRBJ1-4, with D possibly TRBD1 on 5 matching bases. The CDR3 is 11 amino acids. Trimming left V 5 bases short and J 12 bases short, with 10 bases between. Germline-derived CDR1 and CDR2 are SEHNR and FQNEAQ (reference sequence). The CDR3 DNA follows: TGTGCCAGCAGCCCCCAGGGTGAACTGTTTTTT. It is translated as CASSPQGELFF.

The chain carries TRBV30 and TRBJ2-3, with 10 nucleotides matching TRBD1. J gave up 3 bases and V 3 bases, and 3 bases lay outside the gene matches. Germline CDR1 and CDR2: GTSNPN and SVGIG (reference sequence). The CDR3 covers 14 residues. For the CDR3, the DNA is TGTGCCTGGAGCCGGGACAGGGGTACAGATACGCAGTATTTT. Translated, it gives CAWSRDRGTDTQYF.